This section outlines one TCR beta chain sequence together with its context. This receptor's antigen is unknown. Base qualities are missing; no much larger clone stands one base away. This entry is derived from a study of cytomegalovirus exposure and HLA in healthy donors (dated by TCRdb to about 2017). In terms of the full investigation: In an earlier analysis of several hundred of the donors, under 300 Gb of sequence data and just under 120 million unique TCR beta sequences from about 179 million T cells were reported. Rather than drawing on any new phenotypic data, the later analysis identified candidate immune exposures from TCR beta sequences and the way those sequences occurred across donors. The genetic ancestry cluster associated with self-reported Caucasian donors included 81% of the 300 to 400 genotyped donors. Roughly 290 gigabases of sequencing data and 70 million to 100 million unique TCR sequences made up an early release that covered around 640 HLA-typed donors. The study profiled the T cell repertoires of 550 to 700 subjects by immunosequencing and related them to cytomegalovirus serostatus. An earlier analysis of a few hundred of the donors applied high-throughput TCR beta sequencing to assess whether each TCR beta V gene segment acted as functional or pseudogenic. Besides the first cohort of approximately 710 subjects, a separate validation cohort made up of 120 different subjects was used. Class I and class II HLA loci were covered by the typing at four-digit resolution. To predict cytomegalovirus infection status, the study combined high-throughput TCR immunosequencing, statistical association of individual TCRs with disease status, and machine learning. Every repertoire in the discovery cohort had been generated on one and the same sequencing platform. The number of typed donors differed by locus: about 620-630 for A, B, C, DRB1 and DQB1; some 540 for DQA1; 606 for DPA1; and roughly 470 for DPB1. In a later analysis, previously published TCR beta repertoires from more than 500 donors were re-analyzed and high-resolution HLA genotyping was added so that TCR occurrence patterns could be studied. Across some 400 genotyped donors of the cohort, an average of roughly 250,000 unique TCR beta nucleotide sequences per donor were sequenced, and 15% to 20% of those sequences were non-productive. Donor age, sex, ethnicity and CMV serostatus were compiled alongside the repertoire data. In a later genetic analysis, genome-wide SNP genotypes for about 65% of the 666 donors were used, and that subset was treated as a discovery cohort. Five DR-DQ haplotypes were treated as single units for association and clustering because of strong linkage in the cohort. The study was designed to test whether signatures of past pathogen exposure could be identified by cataloging public T cell receptors.

The protocol used for the library was the immunoSEQ multiplex PCR assay. A mixture of 60 forward primers for TCR Vbeta segments and 13 reverse primers for TCR Jbeta segments was used in the multiplex PCR. The CDR3 region of rearranged TCR beta genes was amplified from genomic DNA with a multiplex PCR assay. The amplified TCR beta libraries were sequenced on the Illumina HiSeq System as 87-base-pair reads. Per the source publication's procedure: Across the 500 to 750 repertoires, a later analysis counted tens of millions of unique TCR beta chains, roughly 11 million of which were shared by at least two donors. Raw reads were error-corrected and collapsed into unique sequences with a nearest-neighbor algorithm that merged closely related sequences to remove PCR and sequencing errors. Alignment of CDR3 sequences to IMGT reference sequences was used to assign V, D and J gene segments. For a sequence to be retained, at least a six-nucleotide match to both a V gene segment and a J gene segment was required. Rearrangements were classified as productive when the CDR3 lacked stop codons and remained in frame with V and J, and all other rearrangements were classified as non-productive. Following IMGT convention, CDR3 was defined as the stretch from the second conserved V-encoded cysteine to the conserved J-encoded phenylalanine. In an earlier analysis of just under 600 of the donors, sequences lacking an unambiguous match to a single V gene segment were excluded. In an earlier analysis of 587 of the donors, V segments were called functional above 56.7% productive rearrangements and were called segregating when the between-donor standard deviation exceeded 5%. A statistical classification framework was developed to diagnose cytomegalovirus status using the catalog of TCR beta chain sequences. In a later analysis, V and J genes were assigned by comparing TCR nucleotide sequences against IMGT/GENE-DB human TR gene sequences. Using the TCRdist pipeline, a later analysis assigned CDR3 sequences along with most-parsimonious VDJ recombination scenarios. A later analysis defined each TCR beta chain by its CDR3 amino acid sequence plus V-gene family, and excluded reads lacking a unique V-gene family. As a way to deal with suspected cross-contamination and a sequencing artifact, a later analysis dropped 640 or so nucleotide sequences that were highly shared and had low generation probability. A later analysis calculated a clonal expansion index for each public chain from normalized within-repertoire ranks of inferred template counts. Generation probabilities in a later analysis came from a VDJ recombination model fitted to out-of-frame rearrangements, and those results were checked against IGoR. A later analysis scored TCR-TCR, TCR-HLA and TCR-CMV co-occurrence with hypergeometric tests, applying a repertoire-size bias correction to TCR pairs. False discovery rates were estimated in a later analysis by permuting HLA or CMV assignments 20 times. In a later analysis, co-occurring TCRs were grouped with DBSCAN, and TCRdist sequence similarity was added when clustering was performed within HLA-allele-positive subsets. Repertoires with fewer than 30,000 or more than 120,000 public chains were left out of co-occurrence clustering, as were about five repertoires with anomalous nucleotide sharing. The table comes from immuneACCESS by way of TCRdb, which keeps in-frame sequences with V and J called. Part of the clones is missing from these tables; in studies checked, under half for an unresolved V gene and the rest for unknown reasons. V, J and clone size derive from that table, while D and trimming were established from the DNA sequence. This sample gives about 100,000 clones in total; 81% of them show up just once. The top ten clonotypes cover around 5.2% of the sample.

In total, approximately 610 healthy bone marrow donors made up the cohort. Cohort members were all nominally healthy when sampled, although unrecorded immune exposures were likely present. The donor was CMV seropositive and belonged to the group of 250 to 300 seropositive cohort members. Every donor gave a peripheral blood sample, and the peripheral blood mononuclear cells from that sample were used for TCR beta sequencing. The Qiagen DNeasy Blood Extraction Kit was used to extract genomic DNA from the blood cell samples. Paper-wide results and their limitations: The authors suggested that the approach could potentially be extended to other disease states and immunological phenotypes. The sequencing pipeline was judged likely to have produced a cluster of highly shared sequence variants as a technical artifact. When HLA alleles, especially DR and DQ, strongly co-occurred, attributing TCR associations to individual alleles was difficult. Correlated functional status among segregating V segments might be attributable to linkage disequilibrium, but an unknown experimental factor could not be ruled out. At a false discovery rate of 0.05, a later analysis linked 15,000 to 20,000 TCR beta sequences to specific HLA alleles. In an earlier analysis of 500 to 650 of the donors, most TCR beta V segments appeared in productive rearrangements about 87% or about 30% of the time, broadly matching IMGT annotations. The classifier was reported to diagnose cytomegalovirus status with high specificity and sensitivity in both the original and validation cohorts. In a later analysis, TCR association rates were found to vary across HLA loci, with the most associated TCRs seen for DRB1 alleles and the fewest for HLA-C alleles. Immune exposure information for the cohort was limited to CMV serostatus. A further reported finding was that TCR beta sequences accurately predicted the HLA-A and HLA-B alleles for most subjects in the first cohort. Across donors, most TCR sequences were observed very rarely, whereas some public TCRs were present in many individuals. Because HLA typing was missing for some donors at each locus, association tests included only the typed subset. In a later genetic analysis, fewer N-insertions in productive TCRs were reported among donors in an Asian-associated ancestry cluster than the approximately 710-donor mean. V-gene and J-gene trimming of TCR beta chains was associated with a missense DCLRE1C variant in a later genetic analysis, and the association was replicated in an independent cohort. In a later analysis, most CMV-associated TCR beta chains were found to appear HLA-restricted, with HLA associations seemingly driven largely by CMV exposure. Some IMGT-functional V segments, including TRBV6-2 and TRBV6-3, could not be distinguished by the 87-base-pair reads and were therefore excluded. In a later analysis, several top co-occurrence clusters were reported to appear linked to parvovirus B19, influenza, CMV and Epstein-Barr virus. A few of the identified cytomegalovirus-associated TCR beta chains were confirmed in vitro to be specific for cytomegalovirus antigens. A total of 164 TCR beta chains were listed by the study as associated with cytomegalovirus. Because counts were too low, roughly 18 rarely observed V segments, including chromosome 9 orphons, were left out of the earlier analysis of 587 of the donors. In a later analysis, HLA-associated TCR beta chains were found to be more clonally expanded and to have lower generation probabilities than equally common non-associated chains. The presence/absence analyses assumed that sequencing depth was roughly uniform across donors, and that assumption may not be true. The cohort was sequenced for TCR beta chains only, and without alpha or paired-chain data the features that could be detected were limited.

V and J are trimmed by 5 bases and 0 bases, and the gene matches miss 6 bases of the junction. Based on the germline V gene, the CDR1 and CDR2 sequences are SGHAT and FQNNGV. The CDR3 covers 16 residues, taking in both the cysteine and the phenylalanine. The read is trimmed to its CDR3 DNA, 48 bases read in frame from base 1. This sequence originates from a man in his forties or fifties in good health and CMV-seropositive. Recombination joined TRBV11-2 with TRBJ2-7, and 11 junctional nucleotides match TRBD2. The sequenced material came from PBMCs. The nucleotide sequence reads TGTGCCAGCAGCGGTTCACTAGCGGGGGACTCCTACGAGCAGTACTTC. This codes for CASSGSLAGDSYEQYF. Reference TRBV11-2 and TRBJ2-7 proteins supply the regions before and after the CDR3; the full variable domain is: EAGVAQSPRYKIIEKRQSVAFWCNPISGHATLYWYQQILGQGPKLLIQFQNNGVVDDSQLPKDRFSAERLKGVDSTLKIQPAKLEDSAVYLCASSGSLAGDSYEQYFGPGTRLTVT.